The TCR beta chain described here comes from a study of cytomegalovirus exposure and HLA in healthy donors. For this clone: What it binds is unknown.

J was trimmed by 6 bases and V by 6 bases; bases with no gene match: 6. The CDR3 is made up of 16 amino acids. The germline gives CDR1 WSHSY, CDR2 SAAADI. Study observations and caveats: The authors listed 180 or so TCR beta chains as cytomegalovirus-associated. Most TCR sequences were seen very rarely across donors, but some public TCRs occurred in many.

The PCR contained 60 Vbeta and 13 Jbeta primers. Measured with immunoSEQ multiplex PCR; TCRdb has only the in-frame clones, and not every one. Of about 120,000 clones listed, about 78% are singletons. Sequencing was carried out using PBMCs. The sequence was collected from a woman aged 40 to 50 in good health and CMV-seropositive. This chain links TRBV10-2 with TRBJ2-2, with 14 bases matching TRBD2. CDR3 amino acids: CASRTSGGDKSGELFF. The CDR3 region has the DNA TGCGCCAGCAGGACTAGCGGGGGGGATAAGTCCGGGGAGCTGTTTTTT.